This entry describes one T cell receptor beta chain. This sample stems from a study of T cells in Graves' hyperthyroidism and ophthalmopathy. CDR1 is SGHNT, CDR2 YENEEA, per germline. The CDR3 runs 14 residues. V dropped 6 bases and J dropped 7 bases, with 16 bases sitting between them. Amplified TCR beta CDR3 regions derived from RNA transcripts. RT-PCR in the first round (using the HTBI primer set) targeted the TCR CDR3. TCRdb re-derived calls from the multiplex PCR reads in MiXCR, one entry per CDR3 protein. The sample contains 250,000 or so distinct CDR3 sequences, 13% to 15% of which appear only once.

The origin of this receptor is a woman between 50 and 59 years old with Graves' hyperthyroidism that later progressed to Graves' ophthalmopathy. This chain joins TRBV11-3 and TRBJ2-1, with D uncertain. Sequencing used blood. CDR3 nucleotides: TGTGCCAGCAGTCCCGTCCGGTTTCTAAATGAGCAGTTCTTC. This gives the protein CASSPVRFLNEQFF.